The rows below give T cell receptor beta chains drawn from one sample of a study of Ad26.COV2.S vaccination and SARS-CoV-2 variants. Produced via immunoSEQ multiplex PCR; TCRdb's table is partial and in-frame only. The table shows 250,000 or so clones, with roughly nine tenths occurring only once. Sequenced material: peripheral blood, taken in a trial of Ad26.COV2.S vaccine versus placebo. The receptors stem from a person between 18 and 60 years old who received the Ad26.COV2.S COVID-19 vaccine or a placebo. The CDR3 runs from the conserved cysteine through the conserved F or W. A D gene is named only where the DNA matches it firmly. For some rows the clone size is stated as once, few or many, or as a class when expanded; others skip it.

d_call j_call clone_size v_call cdr3_aa cdr3_nt
. TRBJ2-1 . TRBV6-5 CASQGYEQFF TGTGCCAGCCAGGGCTATGAGCAGTTCTTC
. TRBJ1-3 . TRBV6-5 CASSPRPYSGNTIYF TGTGCCAGCAGTCCTAGACCTTACTCTGGAAACACCATATATTTT
. TRBJ1-1 . TRBV11-2 CASSIGTSEAFF TGTGCCAGCAGCATCGGGACTTCTGAAGCTTTCTTT
TRBD2 TRBJ2-2 . TRBV6-6 CASGAGVDTGELFF TGTGCCAGCGGTGCGGGGGTAGACACCGGGGAGCTGTTTTTT
. TRBJ2-7 . TRBV25-1 CASSDRTYEQYF TGTGCCAGCAGTGATCGGACCTACGAGCAGTACTTC
TRBD2 TRBJ2-5 once TRBV24-1 CATSVFSTSGEETQYF TGTGCCACCAGTGTATTCTCGACTAGCGGGGAAGAGACCCAGTACTTC
. TRBJ1-2 few TRBV5-1 CASSLGTPNYGYTF TGCGCCAGCAGCTTGGGGACACCCAACTATGGCTACACCTTC
. TRBJ2-4 . TRBV7-2 CASSLAWGSQNIQYF TGTGCCAGCAGCTTAGCGTGGGGCAGCCAAAACATTCAGTACTTC
. TRBJ2-5 . TRBV5-4 CASTPSRGETQYF TGTGCCAGCACCCCCAGCCGGGGAGAGACCCAGTACTTC
. TRBJ2-2 . TRBV29-1 CSAWRGTGELFF TGCAGCGCCTGGCGGGGCACCGGGGAGCTGTTTTTT
. TRBJ2-2 once TRBV6-5 CASSQGPNTGELFF TGTGCCAGTTCACAGGGTCCGAACACCGGGGAGCTGTTTTTT
. TRBJ2-1 few TRBV4-3 CASSQGLANYNEQFF TGCGCCAGCAGCCAGGGACTGGCTAACTACAATGAGCAGTTCTTC
. TRBJ1-1 . TRBV5-1 CASSLEAGLTEAFF TGCGCCAGCAGCTTGGAGGCAGGGTTAACTGAAGCTTTCTTT
. TRBJ2-2 . TRBV11-2 CASSFSGRRGSGELFF TGTGCCAGCAGCTTCTCCGGCCGACGGGGGAGCGGGGAGCTGTTTTTT